The 12 T cell receptor beta chains presented below share a single source sample, sequenced in a study of post-analysis software for immune sequencing data. The study, taken as a whole, reports: Controls had lower frequencies than patients of a handful of TRBV segments, which included TRBV5-6, TRBV5-1 and TRBV20-1.

Their antigen targets remain unknown. Unique molecular identifiers featured in each of the TCR beta cDNA libraries. Each CDR3 protein is one row after TCRdb ran MiXCR on the PCR reads. The top ten hold 4% to 5.5% of the sample, which has a few hundred thousand distinct CDR3 sequences, just over 35% seen once. Sequencing was carried out using blood. The receptor source for this set is a girl between 10 and 17 years old with multiple sclerosis.

This clonotype was seen many times. J is TRBJ2-4 and V is TRBV10-3; D might be TRBD2 (5 bases). The CDR3 sequence is 15 residues long. Trimming removed 3 bases at V and 0 bases at J, with 9 bases between. Germline V CDR1 and CDR2: ENHRY, SYGVKD. CDR3 in amino acids: CAISEEGLAKNIQYF. The CDR3 DNA reads as TGTGCCATCAGTGAAGAGGGCCTAGCCAAAAACATTCAGTACTTC.

To note about this clonotype: This likely comes from a read error, as the CDR3 has no conserved phenylalanine or tryptophan at its end. The CDR3 coding sequence is TGTGCCAGCAGTTCAAGACAGGGCCTTCCGAACACTGAAGCTTTCTTG. This encodes CASSSRQGLPNTEAFL. The chain employs TRBV27 and TRBJ1-1; 7 nucleotides line up with TRBD1. The CDR3 covers 16 residues. Germline V gives CDR1 MNHEY, CDR2 SMNVEV (reference sequence). The V gene end was trimmed by 4 bases and the J gene end by 1 base; junction bases not matched to a gene: 9.

In this sample, this clonotype turned up a few times. A much larger clone lies one base from this, so it may be a read error. The chain has TRBV12-3 or TRBV12-4 and TRBJ2-3, with TRBD1 matching over 9 bases. This CDR3 is 15 amino acids long. Trimming cost V 6 bases and J 4 bases; bases outside gene matches: 8. CDR3 coding DNA: TGTGCCAGCAGGCAGGACAGGGGAGGCGCAGATACGCAGTATTTT. Residues: CASRQDRGGADTQYF.

The rearrangement joins TRBV4-2 to TRBJ2-3, with D unclear. The ends were cut back, 0 bases at V and 7 bases at J, with 8 bases in the middle. Looked up from germline, CDR1 is LGHNA and CDR2 is YNFKEQ. This CDR3 region has 13 residues. The CDR3 bases are TGTGCCAGCAGCCAAGATAGGCTGAATACGCAGTATTTT. Its protein product is CASSQDRLNTQYF.

In regard to this clonotype: A much larger clonotype is one base distant, so this may be a read error. The chain employs TRBV12-3 or TRBV12-4 and TRBJ2-5; tentatively, D is TRBD1 (7 bases). The CDR3 is 14 residues long. Trimming shortened V by 1 base and J by 5 bases, and 11 bases separated the two germline ends. The CDR3 bases are TGTGCCAGCAGTTTAGGCAGGGGGAGGGAGACCCAGTACTTC. This codes for CASSLGRGRETQYF.

This clonotype was detected ten times or more. The DNA of the CDR3 is TGCGCCAGCAGCTTGTGGGGGGACAGAACTACTAGCACAGATACGCAGTATTTT. Protein sequence: CASSLWGDRTTSTDTQYF. The chain links TRBV5-1 to TRBJ2-3; tentatively, D is TRBD1 (7 bases). Germline V gene sequence: CDR1 SGHRS, CDR2 YFSETQ. Deletions cut 1 base from V and 0 bases from J, with 18 bases between. CDR3 length: 18 residues.

This clonotype was counted at least ten times. This chain connects TRBV6-4 to TRBJ2-1; D is possibly TRBD1 or TRBD2 (6 bases each). The CDR3 contains 16 residues. The V and J ends lost 6 bases and 6 bases respectively, with 21 bases between them. Germline CDR1 MRHNA, CDR2 SNTAGT. Here the CDR3 reads CASSAGHPSVGNEQFF. CDR3 nucleotides: TGTGCCAGCAGCGCGGGACACCCAAGCGTGGGCAATGAGCAGTTCTTC.

Concerning this clonotype itself: One end of the junction varies from germline; a read error may be responsible. The chain links TRBV24-1 to TRBJ2-1; 13 bases are a match to TRBD2. This CDR3 spans 13 amino acids. Germline V gives CDR1 KGHDR, CDR2 SFDVKD. CDR3 DNA: TGTGCCACAGGACTAGCGGGAGTCGGTGAGCGGTTCTTC. Translated: CATGLAGVGERFF.

This clonotype was picked up many times. The V call is TRBV28, the J call TRBJ2-2; TRBD1 agrees at 10 bases. Trimming removed 7 bases from V and 3 bases from J; junction bases left unmatched: 2. This CDR3 spans 14 amino acids. The germline CDR1 and CDR2 sequences are MDHEN and SYDVKM. The CDR3 DNA sequence: TGTGCCAGCACGACAGGGGGCTACACCGGGGAGCTGTTTTTT. Protein product: CASTTGGYTGELFF.

Only one count was recorded for this clonotype. In DNA form, the CDR3 reads TGTGCCAGCAGCCTCTTAGGTGGACAGCTTCAAGAGACCCAGTACTTC. It specifies CASSLLGGQLQETQYF. The chain uses TRBV7-9 and TRBJ2-5; D may be TRBD1 (6 bases). Germline assignment: CDR1 SEHNR and CDR2 FQNEAQ (reference sequence). Trimming stripped 5 bases from V and 2 bases from J, with 18 bases between. The CDR3 is 16 amino acids.

A word on this clonotype: This sequence may be a read error, since a much larger clone differs from it by one base. The chain recombines TRBV20-1 with TRBJ1-1; D call uncertain. Trimming stripped 5 bases from V and 3 bases from J, with 16 bases between. Germline values: CDR1 DFQATT, CDR2 SNEGSKA (reference sequence). There are 14 residues in the CDR3. Written as DNA, the CDR3 is TGCAGTGCTGTGGGTCCCCACGTGGACACTGAAGCTTTCTTT. This codes for CSAVGPHVDTEAFF.

As regards this clonotype: This may come from a read error, since a much larger clone is one base off. The chain is built from TRBV20-1 and TRBJ1-1; D unclear. CDR3 length: 15 amino acids. The germline V gene has CDR1 DFQATT and CDR2 SNEGSKA (reference sequence). The CDR3 loop reads CSASGTASMNTETFF. CDR3 DNA: TGCAGTGCTAGTGGAACAGCTAGCATGAACACTGAAACTTTCTTT.